This T cell receptor (beta chain) emerged from a study of T cell responses to AZD1222 COVID-19 vaccine. Ten or more counts support this clone. Profiled with immunoSEQ multiplex PCR; TCRdb holds only in-frame clones, not every one. The top ten hold 20% to 30% of the sample, which has around 65,000 clones, 81% seen once. Pooling covered second doses at about 4 or about 12 weeks. Germline CDR1 MNHEY, CDR2 SVGEGT. The CDR3 loop spans 13 amino acids. The V end lost 5 bases, the J end lost 1 base, and 8 bases lay between the germline ends. The chain uses TRBV6-2 or TRBV6-3 and TRBJ1-1, with D unresolved. The source is an adult who received the AZD1222 COVID-19 vaccine. Sample: peripheral blood, taken 28 days after the second AZD1222 dose. The CDR3: CASSPNQNTEAFF. CDR3 nucleotides: TGTGCCAGCAGTCCCAATCAGAACACTGAAGCTTTCTTT.